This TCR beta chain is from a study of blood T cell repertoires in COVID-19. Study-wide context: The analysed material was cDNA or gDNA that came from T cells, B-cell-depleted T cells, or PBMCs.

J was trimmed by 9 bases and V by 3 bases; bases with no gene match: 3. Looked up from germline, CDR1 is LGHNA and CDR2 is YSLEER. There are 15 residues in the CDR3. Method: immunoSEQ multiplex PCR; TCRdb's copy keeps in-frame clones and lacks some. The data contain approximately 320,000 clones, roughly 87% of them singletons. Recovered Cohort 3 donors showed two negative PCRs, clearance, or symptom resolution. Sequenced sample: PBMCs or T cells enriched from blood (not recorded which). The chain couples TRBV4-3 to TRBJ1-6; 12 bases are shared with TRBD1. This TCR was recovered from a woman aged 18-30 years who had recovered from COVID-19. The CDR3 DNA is TGCGCCAGCAGCCAGGGGACAGGGGGCTTTTCACCCCTCCACTTT. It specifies CASSQGTGGFSPLHF.